The 22 T cell receptor beta chains below come from one sample, sequenced in a study of CD8 T cells in Susac syndrome. Random hexamers served to reverse transcribe about 0.5 to 1 ug RNA. MiXCR was run by TCRdb on the immunoSEQ multiplex PCR reads, yielding one entry per CDR3 protein. The data contain approximately 280,000 distinct CDR3 sequences, 70% to 90% of them singletons. The sequenced sample consisted of CD8+ T cells from PBMCs. The receptors stem from a human donor with multiple sclerosis.

CDR3 nucleotide sequence: TGTGCCAGCACCGTAAACCCCGCAACTAATGAAAAACTGTTTTTT. Translating gives CASTVNPATNEKLFF. The rearrangement uses TRBV28 and TRBJ1-4; D ambiguous. The V gene's germline CDR1 is MDHEN and CDR2 SYDVKM. This CDR3 has 15 residues. Trimming left V 7 bases short and J 0 bases short, with 12 bases between.

With respect to this clonotype: The junction shows a germline mismatch at one end, possibly a read error. This chain joins TRBV9 and TRBJ2-2; TRBD1 agrees at 7 bases. The CDR3 is made up of 17 amino acids. CDR1 SGDLS and CDR2 YYNGEE come from the germline V gene. CDR3 sequence: CASSVAGTETNTGELFF. Here the CDR3 DNA reads TGTGCCAGCAGCGTAGCGGGGACAGAGACAAACACCGGGGAGCTTTTTTTT.

The V call is TRBV27, the J call TRBJ2-5, with TRBD1 matching over 7 bases. Germline CDR1 reads MNHEY; CDR2 reads SMNVEV (reference sequence). The junction had 16 bases not matched to a gene; V was cut back by 8 bases and J by 10 bases. There are 14 residues in the CDR3. The chain's CDR3 is CASAYQGQLEDQYF. The CDR3 DNA reads as TGTGCCAGCGCCTACCAGGGACAGCTAGAGGACCAGTACTTC.

The rearrangement uses TRBV27 and TRBJ2-1; D might be TRBD1 (5 bases). V dropped 5 bases and J dropped 0 bases, with 14 bases sitting between them. CDR3 length: 16 residues. From germline, CDR1 is MNHEY and CDR2 SMNVEV (reference sequence). In nucleotides, the CDR3 is TGTGCCAGCAGTCCATACGCAGGGAACTCCTACAATGAGCAGTTCTTC. Amino acid sequence: CASSPYAGNSYNEQFF.

V is TRBV6-4 and J is TRBJ1-2; D is unclear. Germline V gene data show CDR1 as MRHNA and CDR2 as SNTAGT. This CDR3 spans 15 amino acids. V was pared by 6 bases and J by 2 bases, with 16 bases between. The DNA of the CDR3 is TGTGCCAGCAGACGACCTAAAACCCGAAACTATGGCTACACCTTC. Its protein is CASRRPKTRNYGYTF.

This chain links TRBV13 with TRBJ2-7; D perhaps matches TRBD1 (6 bases). Trimming took 4 bases from V and 6 from J, leaving 13 bases between them. The CDR3 covers 13 residues. Germline CDR1 and CDR2: PRHDT and FYEKMQ (reference sequence). In nucleotides, the CDR3 is TGTGCCAGCAGCTACAGGGCAGCGGCCGAGCAGTACTTC. This gives the protein CASSYRAAAEQYF.

The CDR3 bases are TGTGCCAGCAGCTTAGTGGGGGCTACGCAGTATTTT. The encoded protein is CASSLVGATQYF. This sequence joins TRBV11-2 and TRBJ2-3; possibly TRBD1 for D (6 bases). CDR3 length: 12 amino acids. Germline V gene data show CDR1 as SGHAT and CDR2 as FQNNGV. Trimming shortened V by 1 base and J by 8 bases, and 7 bases separated the two germline ends.

A single count supports this clonotype. This chain uses TRBV7-9 with TRBJ1-1; 8 bases agree with TRBD1. The CDR3 sequence is 17 residues long. Germline loops: CDR1 SEHNR, CDR2 FQNEAQ (reference sequence). V shed 4 bases, J shed 0 bases, and the junction held 10 bases outside the gene matches. The CDR3 DNA reads as TGTGCCAGCAGCTCCGCTCGACAGGGGTACATGAACACTGAAGCTTTCTTT. Translating it yields CASSSARQGYMNTEAFF.

The CDR3 sequence: CASSPRTGSGSPLHF. The CDR3 DNA reads as TGTGCCAGCAGCCCACGGACAGGCTCAGGGTCACCCCTCCACTTT. The rearrangement links TRBV9 to TRBJ1-6; TRBD1 matches at 7 bases. V was pared by 4 bases and J by 10 bases, with 11 bases of the junction left unmatched. Germline V CDR1 and CDR2: SGDLS, YYNGEE. The CDR3 spans 15 residues.

The V call is TRBV6-2 or TRBV6-3, the J call TRBJ2-4; tentatively, D is TRBD1 (6 bases). The V end lost 7 bases, the J end lost 8 bases, and 21 bases lay between the germline ends. CDR3 size: 15 residues. CDR1 and CDR2 from the germline V gene are MNHEY and SVGEGT. The CDR3 sequence: CASTLQGGDLDIQYF. The CDR3 region has the DNA TGTGCCAGCACCTTACAGGGTGGTGATCTGGACATTCAGTACTTC.

The rearrangement joins TRBV28 to TRBJ2-1; 11 bases agree with TRBD2. The CDR3 is made up of 17 amino acids. V lost 2 bases, J lost 3 bases, and 6 bases stayed unmatched. Germline CDR1 is MDHEN and CDR2 is SYDVKM. The CDR3 spells CASSLILAGVSYNEQFF. The CDR3 coding sequence is TGTGCCAGCAGTTTAATACTAGCGGGAGTTAGCTACAATGAGCAGTTCTTC. The complete variable domain, with remaining parts taken from reference TRBV28 and TRBJ2-1, reads DVKVTQSSRYLVKRTGEKVFLECVQDMDHENMFWYRQDPGLGLRLIYFSYDVKMKEKGDIPEGYSVSREKKERFSLILESASTNQTSMYLCASSLILAGVSYNEQFFGPGTRLTVL.

The V call is TRBV7-2, the J call TRBJ1-1; 7 bases line up with TRBD1. The CDR3 contains 18 residues. Germline lookup yields CDR1 SGHTA and CDR2 FQGNSA. J was trimmed by 5 bases and V by 0 bases; bases with no gene match: 15. The CDR3 DNA reads as TGTGCCAGCAGCTTAGCGACTCACAGGGGCTATTTTCAGACTGAAGCTTTCTTT. Amino acids: CASSLATHRGYFQTEAFF.

This sequence joins TRBV6-1 and TRBJ2-5; a possible D gene is TRBD1 (5 bases). CDR1 MNHNS and CDR2 SASEGT come from the germline V gene. The CDR3 spans 19 residues. Trimming stripped 0 bases from V and 3 bases from J, with 23 bases between. Written as DNA, the CDR3 is TGTGCCAGCAGTGAAGCGGTACTCAGGGTTTTAATGGCTAAAGAGACCCAGTACTTC. This codes for CASSEAVLRVLMAKETQYF.

This sequence joins TRBV27 and TRBJ2-2; 7 bases line up with TRBD2. The CDR3 spans 15 residues. CDR1 and CDR2 from the germline V gene are MNHEY and SMNVEV (reference sequence). V lost 5 bases, J lost 6 bases, and 9 bases stayed unmatched. The CDR3 DNA reads TGTGCCAGCAGTGGGGAGGGACTCTCCCCCGGGGAGCTGTTTTTT. Its protein product is CASSGEGLSPGELFF.

The rearrangement joins TRBV10-3 to TRBJ2-2; D unclear. This CDR3 contains 15 residues. Trimming shortened V by 0 bases and J by 5 bases, and 10 bases separated the two germline ends. Germline CDR1 and CDR2: ENHRY and SYGVKD. CDR3 DNA: TGTGCCATCAGTGAGTCCTGGAGCGCGACCGGGGAGCTGTTTTTT. Translating gives CAISESWSATGELFF.

The rearrangement links TRBV27 to TRBJ2-2; 12 nucleotides match TRBD2. With 5 bases clipped from V and 5 bases from J, the junction kept 3 bases outside the gene matches. CDR3 length: 15 amino acids. Germline assignment: CDR1 MNHEY and CDR2 SMNVEV (reference sequence). CDR3 sequence: CASSPGTSGTGELFF. Written as DNA, the CDR3 is TGTGCCAGCAGTCCAGGGACTAGCGGGACCGGGGAGCTGTTTTTT.

The J gene is TRBJ1-4, the V gene TRBV11-2; D is possibly TRBD1 (5 bases). The CDR3 is made up of 18 amino acids. CDR1 is SGHAT and CDR2 is FQNNGV in the germline V gene. V lost 1 base and J lost 7, with 22 bases in between. Here the CDR3 reads CASSLVGERARGAEKLFF. The CDR3 coding sequence is TGTGCCAGCAGCTTAGTAGGGGAGAGGGCCCGAGGCGCTGAAAAACTGTTTTTT.

The rearrangement joins TRBV6-5 to TRBJ2-5; D could derive from TRBD1 or TRBD2 (5 bases each). CDR3 length equals 14 residues. V lost 6 bases and J lost 5, with 16 bases in between. Germline CDR1 reads MNHEY; CDR2 reads SVGAGI. The CDR3 spells CASREGIWGETQYF. As DNA, the CDR3 is TGTGCCAGCAGAGAGGGGATTTGGGGGGAGACCCAGTACTTC.

The CDR3 spells CASSPGANVLTF. Written as DNA, the CDR3 is TGTGCCAGCTCCCCTGGGGCCAACGTCCTGACTTTC. The J gene is TRBJ2-6, the V gene TRBV27, with D unclear. V was cut by 8 bases and J by 2 bases, with 4 bases left in between. There are 12 residues in the CDR3. Germline V gene lookup returns CDR1 MNHEY and CDR2 SMNVEV (reference sequence). The full variable domain, its missing parts supplied by reference TRBV27 and TRBJ2-6, is EAQVTQNPRYLITVTGKKLTVTCSQNMNHEYMSWYRQDPGLGLRQIYYSMNVEVTDKGDVPEGYKVSRKEKRNFPLILESPSPNQTSLYFCASSPGANVLTFGAGSRLTVL.

V and J are TRBV7-8 and TRBJ2-3; 9 positions agree with TRBD2. Germline V gene lookup returns CDR1 SGHVS and CDR2 FQNEAQ. The V segment lost 8 bases and the J segment 2 bases; nucleotides outside the gene matches: 20. The CDR3 length is 19 residues. Written as DNA, the CDR3 is TGTGCCAGCCGCCCCGCTCCGAGTCCTAGCGGGGAGGCCACAGATACGCAGTATTTT. Protein sequence: CASRPAPSPSGEATDTQYF.

This rearrangement joins TRBV5-6 to TRBJ1-1; TRBD1 might be the D (5 bases). The CDR3 is 13 amino acids. Trimming took 4 bases from V and 10 from J, leaving 17 bases between them. Germline loops: CDR1 SGHDT, CDR2 YYEEEE. DNA of the CDR3: TGTGCCAGCAGCCCGTGGACAATAGCGACAGCTTTCTTT. Translating gives CASSPWTIATAFF.

This sequence joins TRBV11-2 and TRBJ2-3, with D hard to call. Germline CDR1 and CDR2: SGHAT and FQNNGV. Trimming took off 3 bases at V and 3 bases at J, with 16 bases between the two ends. This CDR3 is built from 16 residues. The CDR3 region is CASSLGSEWLTDTQYF. CDR3 bases: TGTGCCAGCAGCTTGGGGTCAGAGTGGTTGACAGATACGCAGTATTTT.